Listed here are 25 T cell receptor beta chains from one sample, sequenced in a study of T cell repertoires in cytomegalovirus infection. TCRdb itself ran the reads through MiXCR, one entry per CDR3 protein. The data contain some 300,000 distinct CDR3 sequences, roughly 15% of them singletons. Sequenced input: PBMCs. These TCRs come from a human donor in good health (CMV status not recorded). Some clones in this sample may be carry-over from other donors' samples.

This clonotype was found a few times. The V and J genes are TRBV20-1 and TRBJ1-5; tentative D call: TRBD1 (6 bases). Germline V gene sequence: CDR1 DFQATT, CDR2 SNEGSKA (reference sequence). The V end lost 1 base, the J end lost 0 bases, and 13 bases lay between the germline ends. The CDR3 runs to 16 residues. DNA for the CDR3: TGCAGTGCTAGAGCGACAGGAGATAATAGCAATCAGCCCCAGCATTTT. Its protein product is CSARATGDNSNQPQHF.

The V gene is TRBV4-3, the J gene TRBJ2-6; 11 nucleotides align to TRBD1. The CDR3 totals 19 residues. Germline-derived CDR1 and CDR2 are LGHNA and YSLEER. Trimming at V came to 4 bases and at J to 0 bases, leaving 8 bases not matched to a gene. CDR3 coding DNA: TGCGCCAGCAGCCGGAGGACAGGGGGCGCTGACTCTGGGGCCAACGTCCTGACTTTC. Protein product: CASSRRTGGADSGANVLTF.

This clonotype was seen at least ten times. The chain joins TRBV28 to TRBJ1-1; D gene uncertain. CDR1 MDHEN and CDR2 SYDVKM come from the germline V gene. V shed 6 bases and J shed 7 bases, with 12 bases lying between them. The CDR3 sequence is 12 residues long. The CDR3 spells CASSPGRLEAFF. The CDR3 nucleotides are TGTGCCAGCAGCCCAGGACGGCTTGAAGCTTTCTTT.

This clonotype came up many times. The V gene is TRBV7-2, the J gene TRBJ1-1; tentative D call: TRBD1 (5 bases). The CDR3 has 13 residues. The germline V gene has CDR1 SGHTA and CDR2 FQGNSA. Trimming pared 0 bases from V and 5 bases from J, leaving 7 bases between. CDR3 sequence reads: CASSLAWGTEAFF. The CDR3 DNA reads TGTGCCAGCAGCTTAGCGTGGGGGACTGAAGCTTTCTTT.

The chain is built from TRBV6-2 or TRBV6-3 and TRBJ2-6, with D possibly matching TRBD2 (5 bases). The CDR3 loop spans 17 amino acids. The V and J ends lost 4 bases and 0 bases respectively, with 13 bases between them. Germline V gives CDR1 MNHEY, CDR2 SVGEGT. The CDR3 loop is CASSFSGIPSGANVLTF. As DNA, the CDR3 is TGTGCCAGCAGTTTTTCCGGGATCCCCTCTGGGGCCAACGTCCTGACTTTC.

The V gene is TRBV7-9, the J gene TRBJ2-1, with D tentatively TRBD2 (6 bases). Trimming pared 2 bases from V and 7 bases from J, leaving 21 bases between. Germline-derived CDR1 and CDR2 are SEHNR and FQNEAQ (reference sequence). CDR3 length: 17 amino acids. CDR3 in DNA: TGTGCCAGCAGCTTATGGCCGGGGCCGACGGGGGAGAATGAGCAGTTCTTC. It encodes CASSLWPGPTGENEQFF.

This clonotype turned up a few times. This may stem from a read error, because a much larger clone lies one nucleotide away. The CDR3 sequence is CASSSSNYGYTF. Written as DNA, the CDR3 is TGTGCCAGCAGCTCTTCTAACTATGGCTACACCTTC. The rearrangement links TRBV7-9 to TRBJ1-2; D is ambiguous. Germline V CDR1 and CDR2: SEHNR, FQNEAQ (reference sequence). The CDR3 consists of 12 residues. V was cut by 4 bases and J by 0 bases, with 3 bases left in between.

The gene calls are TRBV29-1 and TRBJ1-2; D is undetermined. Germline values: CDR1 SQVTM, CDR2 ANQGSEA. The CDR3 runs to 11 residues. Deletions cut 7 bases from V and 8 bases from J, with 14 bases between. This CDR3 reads CSGVEAGGYTF. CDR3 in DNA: TGCAGCGGTGTGGAGGCGGGAGGCTACACCTTC.

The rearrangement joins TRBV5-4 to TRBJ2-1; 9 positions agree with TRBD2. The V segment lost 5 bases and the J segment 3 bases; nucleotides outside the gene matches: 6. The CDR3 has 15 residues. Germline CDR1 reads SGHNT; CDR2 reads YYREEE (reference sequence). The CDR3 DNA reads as TGTGCCAGCAGAGTAGCGGGGGCAAACTACAATGAGCAGTTCTTC. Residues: CASRVAGANYNEQFF.

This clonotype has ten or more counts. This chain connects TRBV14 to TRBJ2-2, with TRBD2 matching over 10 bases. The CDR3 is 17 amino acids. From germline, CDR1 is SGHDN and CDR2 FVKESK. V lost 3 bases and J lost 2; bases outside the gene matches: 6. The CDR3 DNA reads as TGTGCCAGCAGCCACTTCGGACTAGCGGCAAACACCGGGGAGCTGTTTTTT. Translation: CASSHFGLAANTGELFF.

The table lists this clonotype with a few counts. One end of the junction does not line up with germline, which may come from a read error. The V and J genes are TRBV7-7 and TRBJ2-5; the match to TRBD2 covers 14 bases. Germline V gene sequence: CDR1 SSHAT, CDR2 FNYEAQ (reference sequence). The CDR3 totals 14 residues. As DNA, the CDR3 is TGTGCTAGCAGCCCCAAGGGACTAGCGGGGGCCCAGTACTTC. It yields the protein CASSPKGLAGAQYF. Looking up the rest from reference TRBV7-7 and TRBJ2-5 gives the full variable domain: GAGVSQSPRYKVTKRGQDVTLRCDPISSHATLYWYQQALGQGPEFLTYFNYEAQPDKSGLPSDRFSAERPEGSISTLTIQRTEQRDSAMYRCASSPKGLAGAQYFGPGTRLLVL.

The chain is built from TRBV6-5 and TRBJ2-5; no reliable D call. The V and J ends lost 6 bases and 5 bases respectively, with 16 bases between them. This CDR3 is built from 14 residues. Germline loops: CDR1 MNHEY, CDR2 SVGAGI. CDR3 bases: TGTGCCAGCAGCCCCGGTAGAGGAGCGGAGACCCAGTACTTC. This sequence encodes CASSPGRGAETQYF.

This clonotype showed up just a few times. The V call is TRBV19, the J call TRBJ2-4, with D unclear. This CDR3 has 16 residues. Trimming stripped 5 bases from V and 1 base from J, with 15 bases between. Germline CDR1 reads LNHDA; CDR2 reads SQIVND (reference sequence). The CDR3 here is CASSSDSTGAKNIQYF. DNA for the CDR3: TGTGCCAGTAGTTCCGACTCGACCGGGGCCAAAAACATTCAGTACTTC.

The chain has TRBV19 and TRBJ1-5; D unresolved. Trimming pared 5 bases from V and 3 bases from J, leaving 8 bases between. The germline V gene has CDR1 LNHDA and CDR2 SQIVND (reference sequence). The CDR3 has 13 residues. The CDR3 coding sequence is TGTGCCAGTAGTCGTCAGACCAATCAGCCCCAGCATTTT. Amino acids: CASSRQTNQPQHF.

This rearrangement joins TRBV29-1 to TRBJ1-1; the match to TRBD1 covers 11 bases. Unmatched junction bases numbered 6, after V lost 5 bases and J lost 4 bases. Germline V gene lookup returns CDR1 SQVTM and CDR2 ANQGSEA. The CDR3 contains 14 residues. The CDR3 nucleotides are TGCAGCGTTTCGACCGGGACAGGGGGCACTGAAGCTTTCTTT. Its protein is CSVSTGTGGTEAFF.

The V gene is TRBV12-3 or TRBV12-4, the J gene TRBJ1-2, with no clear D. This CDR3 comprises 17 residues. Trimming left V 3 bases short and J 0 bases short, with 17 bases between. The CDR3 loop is CASSLVPEFLANYGYTF. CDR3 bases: TGTGCCAGCAGTTTGGTCCCAGAGTTCCTAGCTAACTATGGCTACACCTTC.

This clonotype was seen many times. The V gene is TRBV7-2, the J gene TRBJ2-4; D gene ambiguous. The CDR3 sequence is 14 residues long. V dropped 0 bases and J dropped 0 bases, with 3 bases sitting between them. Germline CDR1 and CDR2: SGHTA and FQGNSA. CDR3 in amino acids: CASSLALAKNIQYF. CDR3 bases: TGTGCCAGCAGCTTAGCCTTAGCCAAAAACATTCAGTACTTC. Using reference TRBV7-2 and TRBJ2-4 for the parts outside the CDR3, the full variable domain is GAGVSQSPSNKVTEKGKDVELRCDPISGHTALYWYRQSLGQGLEFLIYFQGNSAPDKSGLPSDRFSAERTGGSVSTLTIQRTQQEDSAVYLCASSLALAKNIQYFGAGTRLSVL.

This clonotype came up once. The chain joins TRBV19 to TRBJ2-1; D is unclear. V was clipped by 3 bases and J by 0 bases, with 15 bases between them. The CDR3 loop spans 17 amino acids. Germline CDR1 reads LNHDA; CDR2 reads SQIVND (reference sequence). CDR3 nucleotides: TGTGCCAGTAGTATCGAGATTTCCATGAGCTCCTACAATGAGCAGTTCTTC. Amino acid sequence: CASSIEISMSSYNEQFF. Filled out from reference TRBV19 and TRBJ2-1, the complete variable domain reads DGGITQSPKYLFRKEGQNVTLSCEQNLNHDAMYWYRQDPGQGLRLIYYSQIVNDFQKGDIAEGYSVSREKKESFPLTVTSAQKNPTAFYLCASSIEISMSSYNEQFFGPGTRLTVL.

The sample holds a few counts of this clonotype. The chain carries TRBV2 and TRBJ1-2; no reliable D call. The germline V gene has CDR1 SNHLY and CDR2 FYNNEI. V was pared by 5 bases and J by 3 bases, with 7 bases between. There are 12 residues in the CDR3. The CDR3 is CASSQSDYGYTF. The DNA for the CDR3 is TGTGCCAGCAGTCAGTCTGACTATGGCTACACCTTC. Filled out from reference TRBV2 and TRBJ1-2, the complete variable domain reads EPEVTQTPSHQVTQMGQEVILRCVPISNHLYFYWYRQILGQKVEFLVSFYNNEISEKSEIFDDQFSVERPDGSNFTLKIRSTKLEDSAMYFCASSQSDYGYTFGSGTRLTVV.

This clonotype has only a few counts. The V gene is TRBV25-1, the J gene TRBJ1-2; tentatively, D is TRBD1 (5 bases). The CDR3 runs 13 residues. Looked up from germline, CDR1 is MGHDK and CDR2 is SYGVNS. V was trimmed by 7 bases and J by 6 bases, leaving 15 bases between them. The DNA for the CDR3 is TGTGCCAGCACCAAATCCGGGGGAGATGGCTACACCTTC. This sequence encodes CASTKSGGDGYTF.

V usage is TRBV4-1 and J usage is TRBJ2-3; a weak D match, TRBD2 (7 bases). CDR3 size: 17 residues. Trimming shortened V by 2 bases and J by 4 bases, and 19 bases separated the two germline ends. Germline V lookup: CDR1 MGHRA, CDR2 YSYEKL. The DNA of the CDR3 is TGCGCCAGCAGCCAACGCCGGGGGGCGGGGGCCCCAGATACGCAGTATTTT. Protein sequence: CASSQRRGAGAPDTQYF.

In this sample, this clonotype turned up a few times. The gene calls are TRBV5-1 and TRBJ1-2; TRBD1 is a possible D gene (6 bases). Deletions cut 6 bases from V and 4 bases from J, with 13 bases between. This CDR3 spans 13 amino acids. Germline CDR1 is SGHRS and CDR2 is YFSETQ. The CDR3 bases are TGCGCCAGCAACACCGGGGGCACCTATGGCTACACCTTC. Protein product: CASNTGGTYGYTF.

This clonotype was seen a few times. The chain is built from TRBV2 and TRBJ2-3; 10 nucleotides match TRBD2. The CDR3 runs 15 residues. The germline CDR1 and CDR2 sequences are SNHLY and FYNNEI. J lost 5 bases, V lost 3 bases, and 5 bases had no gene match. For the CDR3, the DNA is TGTGCCAGCAGTGAGGAGCGGGGGGGAATAGATACGCAGTATTTT. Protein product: CASSEERGGIDTQYF. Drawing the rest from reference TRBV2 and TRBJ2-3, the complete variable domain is EPEVTQTPSHQVTQMGQEVILRCVPISNHLYFYWYRQILGQKVEFLVSFYNNEISEKSEIFDDQFSVERPDGSNFTLKIRSTKLEDSAMYFCASSEERGGIDTQYFGPGTRLTVL.

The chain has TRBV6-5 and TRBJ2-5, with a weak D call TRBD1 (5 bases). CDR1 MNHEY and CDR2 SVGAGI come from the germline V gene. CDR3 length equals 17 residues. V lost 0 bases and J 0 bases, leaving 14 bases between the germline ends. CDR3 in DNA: TGTGCCAGCAGTTACTCGCCACCGTGGGGCCACCAAGAGACCCAGTACTTC. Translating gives CASSYSPPWGHQETQYF.

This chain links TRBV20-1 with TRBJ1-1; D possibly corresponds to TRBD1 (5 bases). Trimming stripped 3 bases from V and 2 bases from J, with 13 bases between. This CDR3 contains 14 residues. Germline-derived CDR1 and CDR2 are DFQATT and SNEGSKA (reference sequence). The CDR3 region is CSASVGPSNTEAFF. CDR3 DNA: TGCAGTGCTAGTGTGGGACCGAGCAACACTGAAGCTTTCTTT.